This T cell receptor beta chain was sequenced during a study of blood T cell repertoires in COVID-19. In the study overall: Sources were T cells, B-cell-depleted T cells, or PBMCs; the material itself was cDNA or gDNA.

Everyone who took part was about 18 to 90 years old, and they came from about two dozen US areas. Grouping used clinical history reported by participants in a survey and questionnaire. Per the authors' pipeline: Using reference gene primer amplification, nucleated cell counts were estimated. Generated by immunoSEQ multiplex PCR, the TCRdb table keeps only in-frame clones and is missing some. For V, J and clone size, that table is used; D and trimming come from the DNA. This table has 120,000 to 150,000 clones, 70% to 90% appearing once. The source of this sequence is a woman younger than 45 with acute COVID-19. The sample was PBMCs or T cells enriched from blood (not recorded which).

The CDR3 loop reads CASSPQRTSSYEQYF. The DNA of the CDR3 is TGTGCCAGCAGCCCCCAACGGACAAGCTCCTACGAGCAGTACTTC. The chain has TRBV6-5 and TRBJ2-7; TRBD1 might be the D (5 bases). The CDR3 loop spans 15 amino acids. V was clipped by 6 bases and J by 0 bases, with 15 bases between them. Germline CDR1 MNHEY, CDR2 SVGAGI.